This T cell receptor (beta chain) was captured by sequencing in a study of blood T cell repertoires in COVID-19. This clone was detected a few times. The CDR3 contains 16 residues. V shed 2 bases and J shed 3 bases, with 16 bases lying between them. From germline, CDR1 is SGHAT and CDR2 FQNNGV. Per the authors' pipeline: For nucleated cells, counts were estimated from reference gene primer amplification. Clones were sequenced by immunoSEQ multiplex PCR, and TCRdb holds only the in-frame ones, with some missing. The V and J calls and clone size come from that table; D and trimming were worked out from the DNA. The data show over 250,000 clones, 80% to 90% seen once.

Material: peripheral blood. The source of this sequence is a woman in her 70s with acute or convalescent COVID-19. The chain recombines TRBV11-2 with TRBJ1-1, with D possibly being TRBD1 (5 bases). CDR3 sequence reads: CASSLRSPGTHTEAFF. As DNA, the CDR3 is TGTGCCAGCAGCTTAAGGTCGCCTGGGACTCACACTGAAGCTTTCTTT.